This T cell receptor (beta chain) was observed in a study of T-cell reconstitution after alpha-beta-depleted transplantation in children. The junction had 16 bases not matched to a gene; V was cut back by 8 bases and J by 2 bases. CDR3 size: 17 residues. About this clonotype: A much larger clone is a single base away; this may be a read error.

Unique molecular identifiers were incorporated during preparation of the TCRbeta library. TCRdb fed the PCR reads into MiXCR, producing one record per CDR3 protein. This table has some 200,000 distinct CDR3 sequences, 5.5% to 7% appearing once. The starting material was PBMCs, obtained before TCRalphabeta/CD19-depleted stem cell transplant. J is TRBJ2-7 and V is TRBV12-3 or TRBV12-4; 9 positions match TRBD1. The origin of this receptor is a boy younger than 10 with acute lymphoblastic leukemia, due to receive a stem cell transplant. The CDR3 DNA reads TGTGCCAGCGGAGAGGACGAGGACAGGGGCCAGACCTACGAGCAGTACTTC. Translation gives CASGEDEDRGQTYEQYF.